A single T cell receptor beta chain is shown here with its context. This specimen belongs to a study of PD-L1 blockade in urothelial cancer. Study at large: Male patients with bladder-origin urothelial cancer numbered about 85% of the 29. Researchers found blood samples held a median of roughly 140,000 T cells.

Here immunoSEQ multiplex PCR was the method, and the copy in TCRdb shows in-frame clones only, minus some. Of about 45,000 clones listed, approximately 91% are singletons. The ends lost 3 bases at V and 3 bases at J; junction bases unmatched: 9. This CDR3 region has 16 residues. The germline gives CDR1 SGHTA, CDR2 FQGNSA. Sample time point: pretreatment peripheral blood. This chain uses TRBV7-2 with TRBJ2-5, with 8 positions matching TRBD1. This sequence originates from a donor at least 40 years old with urothelial cancer. This material consisted of PBMCs, taken around atezolizumab (anti-PD-L1) treatment. DNA for the CDR3: TGTGCCAGCAGCTTGCAACCGGGACAGGCTAAAGAGACCCAGTACTTC. It codes for CASSLQPGQAKETQYF. The full variable domain, rest sourced from reference TRBV7-2 and TRBJ2-5, is GAGVSQSPSNKVTEKGKDVELRCDPISGHTALYWYRQSLGQGLEFLIYFQGNSAPDKSGLPSDRFSAERTGGSVSTLTIQRTQQEDSAVYLCASSLQPGQAKETQYFGPGTRLLVL.